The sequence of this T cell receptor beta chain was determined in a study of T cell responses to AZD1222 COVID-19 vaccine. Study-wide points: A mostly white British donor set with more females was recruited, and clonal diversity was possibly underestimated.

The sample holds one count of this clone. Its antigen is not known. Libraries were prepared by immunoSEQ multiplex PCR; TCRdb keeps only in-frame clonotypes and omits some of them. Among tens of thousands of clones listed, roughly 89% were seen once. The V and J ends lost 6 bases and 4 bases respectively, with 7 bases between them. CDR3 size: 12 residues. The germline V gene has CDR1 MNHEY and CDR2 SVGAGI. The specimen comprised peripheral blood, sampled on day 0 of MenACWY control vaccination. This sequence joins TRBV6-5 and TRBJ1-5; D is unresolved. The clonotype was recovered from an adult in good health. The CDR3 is CASSHQNQPQHF. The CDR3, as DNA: TGTGCCAGCAGCCATCAGAATCAGCCCCAGCATTTT.